A selection of T cell receptor beta chains follows, all from one sample in a study of CXCR3-negative and CXCR3-positive naive CD8 T cells. Each CDR3 protein gets one entry in TCRdb, which reprocessed the 5' RACE reads and gives no DNA. The sample table includes about 6,800 distinct CDR3 sequences. The sequencing input was naive CXCR3- CD8+ T cells from blood. Receptors originate from a human donor in good health. Some clones in this sample may be carry-over from other donors' samples. CDR3s include the opening cysteine and the closing phenylalanine or tryptophan. The order of the fields is clone size, V gene, J gene, CDR3 protein. The size field is filled for only some rows; it gives once, few, many or a size class.

>NA|TRBV11-1|TRBJ2-1
CASSYGLGNEQFF
>NA|TRBV7-3|TRBJ2-3
CASSLSSSSTDTQYF
>NA|TRBV12-3/TRBV12-4|TRBJ2-1
CASSPGTISYNEQFF
>medium-sized|TRBV7-2|TRBJ2-4
CASRSEAGDEGIQYF
>NA|TRBV18|TRBJ2-7
CASSPSGREQYF
>medium-sized|TRBV5-6|TRBJ1-1
CASSLNQGAPTEAFF
>medium-sized|TRBV7-9|TRBJ2-1
CASSLALRVGYNEQFF
>NA|TRBV20-1|TRBJ2-1
CSAGGLVGSYNEQFF
>medium-sized|TRBV29-1|TRBJ2-1
CTIRAASGNNEQFF
>medium-sized|TRBV29-1|TRBJ2-3
CSVGLAGSTDTQYF
>NA|TRBV11-2|TRBJ2-1
CASSPTSGRAISYNEQFF
>medium-sized|TRBV2|TRBJ2-5
CASSDRQGVETQYF
>NA|TRBV7-8|TRBJ1-4
CASSPRGGEKLFF
>NA|TRBV12-3/TRBV12-4|TRBJ2-1
CASSANGLAGNEQFF